This T cell receptor (beta chain) was sequenced in a study of blood T cell repertoires in COVID-19. Across the whole study: Acute-phase and convalescent COVID-19 samples originated in the United States, Italy and Spain. T cells, B-cell-depleted T cells, or PBMCs supplied cDNA or gDNA.

The authors' processing: Scientists estimated how many nucleated cells there were by amplifying reference gene primers. Method: immunoSEQ multiplex PCR; TCRdb's copy keeps in-frame clones and lacks some. That table furnishes V, J and clone size, whereas the DNA furnished D and trimming. The sample records tens of thousands of clones, 80% being singletons. Per germline, CDR1 MDHEN and CDR2 SYDVKM. This CDR3 spans 11 amino acids. The V and J ends lost 9 bases and 4 bases, in that order; junction bases with no gene match: 3. The sequence derives from a woman in her seventies with acute or convalescent COVID-19. This sequence joins TRBV28 and TRBJ2-7; 7 bases line up with TRBD1. Sequenced input: peripheral blood. The CDR3 nucleotides are TGTGCCAGTGAGGGACAGTACGAGCAGTACTTC. Amino acid sequence: CASEGQYEQYF. Using reference TRBV28 and TRBJ2-7 for the parts outside the CDR3, the full variable domain is DVKVTQSSRYLVKRTGEKVFLECVQDMDHENMFWYRQDPGLGLRLIYFSYDVKMKEKGDIPEGYSVSREKKERFSLILESASTNQTSMYLCASEGQYEQYFGPGTRLTVT.